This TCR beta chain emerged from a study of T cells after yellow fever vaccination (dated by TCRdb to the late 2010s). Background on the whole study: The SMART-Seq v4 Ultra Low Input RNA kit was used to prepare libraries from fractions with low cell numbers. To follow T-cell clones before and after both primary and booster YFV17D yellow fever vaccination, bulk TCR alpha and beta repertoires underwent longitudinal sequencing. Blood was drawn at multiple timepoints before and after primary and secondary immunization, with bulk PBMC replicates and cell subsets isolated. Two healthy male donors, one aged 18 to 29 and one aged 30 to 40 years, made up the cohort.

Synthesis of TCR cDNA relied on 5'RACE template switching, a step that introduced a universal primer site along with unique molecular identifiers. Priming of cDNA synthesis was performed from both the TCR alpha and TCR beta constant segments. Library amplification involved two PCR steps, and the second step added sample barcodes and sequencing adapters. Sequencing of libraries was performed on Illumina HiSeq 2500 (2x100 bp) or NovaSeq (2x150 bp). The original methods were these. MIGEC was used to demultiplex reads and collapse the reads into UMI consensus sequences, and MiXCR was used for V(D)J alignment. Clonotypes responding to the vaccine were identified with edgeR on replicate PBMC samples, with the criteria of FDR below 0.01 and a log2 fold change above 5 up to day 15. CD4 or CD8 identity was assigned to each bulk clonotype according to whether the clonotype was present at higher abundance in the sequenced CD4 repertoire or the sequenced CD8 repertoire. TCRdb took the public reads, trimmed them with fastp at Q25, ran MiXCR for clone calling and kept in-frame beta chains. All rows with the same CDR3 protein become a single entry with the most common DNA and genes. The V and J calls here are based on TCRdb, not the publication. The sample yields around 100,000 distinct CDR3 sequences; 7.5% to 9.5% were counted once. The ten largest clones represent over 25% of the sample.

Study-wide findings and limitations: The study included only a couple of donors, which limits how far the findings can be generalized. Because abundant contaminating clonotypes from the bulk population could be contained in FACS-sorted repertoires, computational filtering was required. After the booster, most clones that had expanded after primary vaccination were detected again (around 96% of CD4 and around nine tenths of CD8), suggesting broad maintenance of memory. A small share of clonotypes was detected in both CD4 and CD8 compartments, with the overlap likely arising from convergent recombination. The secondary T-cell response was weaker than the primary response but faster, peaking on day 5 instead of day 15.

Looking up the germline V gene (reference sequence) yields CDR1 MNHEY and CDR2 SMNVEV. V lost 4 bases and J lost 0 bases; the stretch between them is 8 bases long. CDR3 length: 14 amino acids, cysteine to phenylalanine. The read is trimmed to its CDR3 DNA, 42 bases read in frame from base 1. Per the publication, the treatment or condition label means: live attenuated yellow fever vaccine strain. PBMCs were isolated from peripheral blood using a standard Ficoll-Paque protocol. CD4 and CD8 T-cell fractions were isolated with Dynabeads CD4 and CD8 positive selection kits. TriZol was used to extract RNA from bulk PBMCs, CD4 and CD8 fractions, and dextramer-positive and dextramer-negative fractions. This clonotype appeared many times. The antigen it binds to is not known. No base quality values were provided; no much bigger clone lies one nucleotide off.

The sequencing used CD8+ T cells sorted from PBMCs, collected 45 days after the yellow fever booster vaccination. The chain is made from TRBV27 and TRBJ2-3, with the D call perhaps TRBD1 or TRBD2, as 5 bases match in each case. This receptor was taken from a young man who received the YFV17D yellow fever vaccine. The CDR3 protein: CASSWGFSTDTQYF. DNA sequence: TGTGCCAGCAGTTGGGGGTTTAGCACAGATACGCAGTATTTT.